A selection of T cell receptor beta chains follows, all from one sample in a study of cytomegalovirus exposure and HLA in healthy donors. Here immunoSEQ multiplex PCR was the method, and the copy in TCRdb shows in-frame clones only, minus some. This table holds around 92,000 clones, 60% to 85% found once. Sequencing was performed on PBMCs. These receptors all stem from a man aged 55-75 years in good health and CMV-seropositive. The CDR3 runs from the conserved cysteine through the conserved F or W. Fields, in order: J gene, D gene, clone size, V gene, CDR3 protein, CDR3 DNA. The D gene is left open where the match is weak. Rows give clone size only sometimes, using once, few, many, or a class for an expanded clone.

>TRBJ2-7|TRBD1|-|TRBV4-1
CASSQGTGVFYEQYF
TGCGCCAGCAGCCAAGGGACAGGGGTCTTCTACGAGCAGTACTTC
>TRBJ2-5|-|-|TRBV7-8
CASSPRWRETQYF
TGTGCCAGCAGCCCGCGGTGGCGGGAGACCCAGTACTTC
>TRBJ2-1|TRBD2|-|TRBV2
CASRRFPGLGALDEQFF
TGTGCCAGCAGGAGGTTTCCGGGACTAGGCGCTCTAGATGAGCAGTTCTTC
>TRBJ1-5|TRBD1|once|TRBV19
CASSIEGQGGQPQHF
TGTGCCAGTAGTATAGAAGGACAGGGCGGGCAGCCCCAGCATTTT
>TRBJ1-1|-|-|TRBV2
CASSETKGGSGGTEAFF
TGTGCCAGCAGTGAAACCAAGGGGGGGAGTGGCGGCACTGAAGCTTTCTTT
>TRBJ2-2|-|-|TRBV7-9
CASSLGGPMDTGELFF
TGTGCCAGCAGCTTGGGGGGACCCATGGACACCGGGGAGCTGTTTTTT
>TRBJ2-2|TRBD1|-|TRBV15
CATSRTPGGNTGELFF
TGTGCCACCAGCCGAACCCCAGGGGGCAACACCGGGGAGCTGTTTTTT
>TRBJ1-6|-|-|TRBV5-6
CASSPTVGLASPLHF
TGTGCCAGCAGCCCAACGGTCGGGTTAGCTTCACCCCTCCACTTT
>TRBJ1-1|-|-|TRBV7-8
CASSLFGGANTEAFF
TGTGCCAGCAGCTTATTCGGTGGGGCGAACACTGAAGCTTTCTTT
>TRBJ2-2|-|-|TRBV5-1
CASSLATGAKTGELFF
TGCGCCAGCAGCTTGGCGACAGGAGCGAAGACCGGGGAGCTGTTTTTT
>TRBJ1-5|-|-|TRBV7-3
CASSLTGGGPQHF
TGTGCCAGCAGCTTAACGGGAGGAGGGCCCCAGCATTTT
>TRBJ2-2|TRBD1|-|TRBV7-6
CASSRDRVGAGELFF
TGTGCCAGCAGCCGCGACAGGGTTGGGGCCGGGGAGCTGTTTTTT
>TRBJ2-7|TRBD2|-|TRBV9
CASSVGGREGIYEQYF
TGTGCCAGCAGCGTAGGAGGGAGGGAGGGGATCTACGAGCAGTACTTC
>TRBJ1-4|TRBD1|-|TRBV7-9
CASSYTDRGANEKLFF
TGTGCCAGCAGCTACACCGACAGGGGGGCGAATGAAAAACTGTTTTTT
>TRBJ2-1|TRBD2|-|TRBV2
CASPGLAGGGEQFF
TGTGCCAGCCCAGGACTAGCGGGGGGAGGGGAGCAGTTCTTC
>TRBJ1-4|-|-|TRBV5-6
CASSRGGIGEKLFF
TGTGCCAGCAGCCGGGGGGGGATCGGCGAAAAACTGTTTTTT
>TRBJ1-1|-|-|TRBV7-2
CASSLLTTEAFF
TGTGCCAGCAGCTTACTTACTACTGAAGCTTTCTTT
>TRBJ2-5|TRBD2|-|TRBV5-4
CASSTGLAGVLGTQYF
TGTGCCAGCAGCACGGGACTAGCGGGGGTTCTGGGAACCCAGTACTTC
>TRBJ2-7|TRBD2|-|TRBV29-1
CSVVQGLAGLGEQYF
TGCAGCGTAGTGCAGGGACTAGCGGGGTTAGGGGAGCAGTACTTC
>TRBJ2-7|TRBD2|-|TRBV2
CASIATGTTIYEQYF
TGTGCCAGCATTGCTACCGGGACTACCATCTACGAGCAGTACTTC
>TRBJ1-4|-|-|TRBV14
CASSQDRQGYEKLFF
TGTGCCAGCAGCCAAGATCGGCAGGGGTATGAAAAACTGTTTTTT
>TRBJ1-2|-|few|TRBV6-6
CASSSNGGYTF
TGTGCCAGCAGCTCCAACGGTGGCTACACCTTC
>TRBJ2-5|-|-|TRBV20-1
CSARLGETQYF
TGCAGTGCTCGACTAGGGGAGACCCAGTACTTC
>TRBJ1-5|TRBD1|-|TRBV30
CAWSTGTANQPQHF
TGTGCCTGGAGCACCGGGACAGCAAATCAGCCCCAGCATTTT
>TRBJ2-3|-|few|TRBV10-2
CASSDSPGTDTQYF
TGCGCCAGCAGTGACTCCCCGGGCACAGATACGCAGTATTTT
>TRBJ2-1|-|-|TRBV23-1
CASSQSGQEPYNEQFF
TGCGCCAGCAGTCAATCGGGGCAGGAACCCTACAATGAGCAGTTCTTC
>TRBJ1-6|-|-|TRBV28
CASSLTVLALHF
TGTGCCAGCAGTTTGACGGTTCTAGCCCTCCACTTT
>TRBJ1-2|TRBD1|-|TRBV5-4
CASSLLGGAYGYTF
TGTGCCAGCAGCTTGTTAGGGGGCGCCTATGGCTACACCTTC
>TRBJ2-7|-|-|TRBV5-4
CASSLVGNYEQYF
TGTGCCAGCAGCTTGGTCGGGAACTACGAGCAGTACTTC
>TRBJ2-3|-|-|TRBV11-3
CASSPGVRGITDTQYF
TGTGCCAGCAGCCCCGGTGTGCGGGGCATCACAGATACGCAGTATTTT
>TRBJ2-7|TRBD1|-|TRBV6-1
CASRTGTGPYEQYF
TGTGCCAGCAGAACCGGGACAGGGCCTTACGAGCAGTACTTC
>TRBJ1-1|-|-|TRBV4-2
CASSQDGPPNTEAFF
TGTGCCAGCAGCCAAGATGGGCCACCTAACACTGAAGCTTTCTTT
>TRBJ2-7|TRBD1|-|TRBV2
CASSLLQGAQNEQYF
TGTGCCAGCAGTCTCCTACAGGGGGCGCAAAACGAGCAGTACTTC
>TRBJ2-5|TRBD2|-|TRBV7-9
CASSLGLAGGHAETQYF
TGTGCCAGCAGCTTGGGACTAGCGGGGGGCCACGCGGAGACCCAGTACTTC
>TRBJ1-6|-|-|TRBV12-5
CASGLIGGNNSPLHF
TGTGCTAGTGGTTTGATCGGGGGAAATAATTCACCCCTCCACTTT
>TRBJ1-1|-|-|TRBV11-2
CASSKGNRGGRSPEAFF
TGTGCCAGCAGTAAGGGTAATAGGGGAGGTCGTTCCCCTGAAGCTTTCTTT
>TRBJ1-2|-|-|TRBV5-4
CASSPVAGYGYTF
TGTGCCAGCAGCCCGGTCGCTGGCTATGGCTACACCTTC
>TRBJ1-2|TRBD1|-|TRBV5-1
CASRSGTGIAYGYTF
TGCGCCAGCAGATCCGGGACAGGGATTGCCTATGGCTACACCTTC
>TRBJ2-2|-|-|TRBV7-2
CASSQNGPSGGELFF
TGTGCCAGCAGCCAAAACGGTCCCTCTGGCGGGGAGCTGTTTTTT
>TRBJ1-1|-|once|TRBV5-1
CASSLGTLSTEAFF
TGCGCCAGCAGCTTGGGTACTCTGAGCACTGAAGCTTTCTTT
>TRBJ1-5|-|-|TRBV25-1
CASSEYSGHF
TGTGCCAGCAGTGAATATTCGGGGCATTTT
>TRBJ2-5|-|-|TRBV19
CASSFLGTSGETQYF
TGTGCCAGTAGCTTCCTGGGAACGTCAGGGGAGACCCAGTACTTC